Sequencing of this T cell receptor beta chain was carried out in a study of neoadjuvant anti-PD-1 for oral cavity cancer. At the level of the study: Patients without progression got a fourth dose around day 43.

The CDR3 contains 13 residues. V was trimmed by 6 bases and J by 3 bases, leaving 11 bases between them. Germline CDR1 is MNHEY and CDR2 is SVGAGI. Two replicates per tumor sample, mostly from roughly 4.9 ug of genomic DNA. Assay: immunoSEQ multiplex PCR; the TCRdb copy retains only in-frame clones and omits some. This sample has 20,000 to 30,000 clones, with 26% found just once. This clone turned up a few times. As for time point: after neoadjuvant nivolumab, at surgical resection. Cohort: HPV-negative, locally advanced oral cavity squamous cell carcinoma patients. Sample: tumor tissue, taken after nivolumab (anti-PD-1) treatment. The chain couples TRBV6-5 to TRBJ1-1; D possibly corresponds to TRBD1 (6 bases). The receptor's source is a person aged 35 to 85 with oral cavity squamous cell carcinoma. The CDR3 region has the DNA TGTGCCAGCAGGAGACAGGTGGACACTGAAGCTTTCTTT. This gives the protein CASRRQVDTEAFF.